This T cell receptor beta chain was documented in a study of blood T cells in healthy people across ages. PCR was performed a second time for roughly 7 to 12 cycles using a sample-barcoded 5' primer and a J-beta primer mix. MiXCR was run by TCRdb on the 5' RACE reads, yielding one entry per CDR3 protein. This sample has around 1.5 million distinct CDR3 sequences; about 32% occur once, and the top ten carry over 9%. V lost 4 bases, J lost 2 bases, and 9 bases lay in between. CDR1 is ENHRY and CDR2 is SYGVKD in the germline V gene. CDR3 length: 13 amino acids. This clonotype was counted a few times. The receptor's source is a woman younger than 45 in good health. The sample taken for sequencing was blood. The J gene is TRBJ2-7, the V gene TRBV10-3; the D is unclear. CDR3 amino acids: CAISVQVPYEQYF. The CDR3 region has the DNA TGTGCCATCAGTGTTCAGGTCCCCTACGAGCAGTACTTC.